The rows below give T cell receptor beta chains drawn from one sample of a study of response to subunit inactivated influenza vaccine. MiXCR, run by TCRdb on the RT-PCR reads, gives a single entry per CDR3 protein. The profile covers over 150,000 distinct CDR3 sequences, with 7.5% to 10% appearing a single time and roughly 11% taken by the ten largest. Specimen: non-naive T cells sorted from PBMCs, collected on the day of vaccination. The receptors originated from a man aged 50-59 years who received an inactivated influenza vaccine. The conserved cysteine and the conserved F or W are not part of the CDR3 here. D genes are given only for firm matches.

CDR3aa: ASSTANQETQY
d_gene: -
v_gene: TRBV19
j_gene: TRBJ2-5

CDR3aa: ASTTAVSYNEQF
d_gene: -
v_gene: TRBV18
j_gene: TRBJ2-1

CDR3aa: AWISASGSSYEQY
d_gene: TRBD2
v_gene: TRBV30
j_gene: TRBJ2-7

CDR3aa: ASSLGNHRARQDNTQY
d_gene: -
v_gene: TRBV5-1
j_gene: TRBJ2-3

CDR3aa: ATSDFSTSGSRWFTDTQY
d_gene: TRBD2
v_gene: TRBV24-1
j_gene: TRBJ2-3

CDR3aa: ASSHRDRPRRAF
d_gene: TRBD1
v_gene: TRBV3-1
j_gene: TRBJ1-1

CDR3aa: ASSLTGVNGELF
d_gene: -
v_gene: TRBV7-3
j_gene: TRBJ2-2

CDR3aa: ASSLSGSARTDTQY
d_gene: TRBD2
v_gene: TRBV3-1
j_gene: TRBJ2-3

CDR3aa: ASTDRLAGGPTFSPEYNEQF
d_gene: TRBD2
v_gene: TRBV7-9
j_gene: TRBJ2-1

CDR3aa: ASSETTDTQY
d_gene: -
v_gene: TRBV5-1
j_gene: TRBJ2-3

CDR3aa: ASSLGQGGLAGDEQY
d_gene: TRBD2
v_gene: TRBV5-5
j_gene: TRBJ2-7

CDR3aa: ASGLDSNRPQH
d_gene: -
v_gene: TRBV28
j_gene: TRBJ1-5

CDR3aa: ASSPDSRNQPQH
d_gene: -
v_gene: TRBV5-1
j_gene: TRBJ1-5

CDR3aa: SARDPRTGGHNEQF
d_gene: TRBD1
v_gene: TRBV20-1
j_gene: TRBJ2-1

CDR3aa: ASSPSGTGELF
d_gene: -
v_gene: TRBV27
j_gene: TRBJ2-2

CDR3aa: ASSEGRVGNEQF
d_gene: -
v_gene: TRBV7-2
j_gene: TRBJ2-1

CDR3aa: ASTMEGVGKNIQY
d_gene: -
v_gene: TRBV5-5
j_gene: TRBJ2-4

CDR3aa: ASSKVGGQGSPLH
d_gene: -
v_gene: TRBV21-1
j_gene: TRBJ1-6

CDR3aa: ASSQVRGGTAYQPQH
d_gene: TRBD1
v_gene: TRBV4-2
j_gene: TRBJ1-5

CDR3aa: SASGDTNYGYT
d_gene: -
v_gene: TRBV29-1
j_gene: TRBJ1-2

CDR3aa: ASSQELGWSYGYT
d_gene: -
v_gene: TRBV4-3
j_gene: TRBJ1-2

CDR3aa: ASSLGGSIANEQF
d_gene: -
v_gene: TRBV7-2
j_gene: TRBJ2-1

CDR3aa: ASSLTGGNYGYT
d_gene: TRBD1
v_gene: TRBV27
j_gene: TRBJ1-2

CDR3aa: SVDGPRHGELF
d_gene: -
v_gene: TRBV29-1
j_gene: TRBJ2-2

CDR3aa: ASSPRGPTEAF
d_gene: -
v_gene: TRBV5-1
j_gene: TRBJ1-1

CDR3aa: ASSTSGGNAGELF
d_gene: -
v_gene: TRBV5-1
j_gene: TRBJ2-2

CDR3aa: ASSTTSGNYNEQF
d_gene: TRBD2
v_gene: TRBV19
j_gene: TRBJ2-1

CDR3aa: ASANLAREGTDTQY
d_gene: TRBD2
v_gene: TRBV5-6
j_gene: TRBJ2-3

CDR3aa: ASSLVGGRWNEQF
d_gene: -
v_gene: TRBV12-3/TRBV12-4
j_gene: TRBJ2-1

CDR3aa: ASGTTSGGDEQF
d_gene: TRBD2
v_gene: TRBV12-5
j_gene: TRBJ2-1

CDR3aa: SVDGTGNTGELF
d_gene: TRBD1
v_gene: TRBV29-1
j_gene: TRBJ2-2

CDR3aa: ASSQGVLSSYNEQF
d_gene: -
v_gene: TRBV12-3/TRBV12-4
j_gene: TRBJ2-1

CDR3aa: ATSDPGQGSETQY
d_gene: TRBD1
v_gene: TRBV24-1
j_gene: TRBJ2-5

CDR3aa: ASSQDRVDIQY
d_gene: TRBD1
v_gene: TRBV7-2
j_gene: TRBJ2-4

CDR3aa: ASSPRAGPYNEQF
d_gene: -
v_gene: TRBV12-3/TRBV12-4
j_gene: TRBJ2-1